The T cell receptor beta chain under discussion was sequenced for a study of Ad26.COV2.S vaccination and SARS-CoV-2 variants. The repertoire was sequenced with immunoSEQ multiplex PCR; TCRdb's copy has only in-frame clones and lacks some. The repertoire holds approximately 340,000 clones, with about 91% as singletons. The sequencing used peripheral blood, collected after recovery from COVID-19. The sequence was collected from a human donor who had recovered from COVID-19.

The CDR3 DNA reads as TGCAGCGTTGCCCTTACCGCAGGGGCCGGGGAGCTGTTTTTT. Its protein is CSVALTAGAGELFF. This chain joins TRBV29-1 and TRBJ2-2, with TRBD1 as a possible D gene (6 bases). V gave up 4 bases and J gave up 6 bases, with 15 bases separating them. The germline CDR1 and CDR2 sequences are SQVTM and ANQGSEA. The CDR3 covers 14 residues.